This T cell receptor (beta chain) was obtained from a study of T-cell memory formation after mild COVID-19. Overall study: There were largely donor-specific TCR clusters.

After 5'RACE with constant-segment primers, TCR alpha and TCR beta cDNA libraries carrying sample barcodes and UMIs were obtained. In TCRdb, the 5' RACE reads were re-called with MiXCR into one record per CDR3 protein. The table lists some 310,000 distinct CDR3 sequences, around 20% of them singletons, with around 20% in the top ten. Findings of the study overall: Researchers could not confirm that second-wave clones peaking on day 37 targeted SARS-CoV-2. Several responding clones turned up in pre-infection memory, indicating that cross-reactive memory may have taken part.

The V gene's germline CDR1 is SGDLS and CDR2 YYNGEE. The length of the CDR3 is 16 residues. V lost 0 bases, J lost 8 bases, and 18 bases lay in between. A note on this clonotype: Its target is unknown.

Sequenced material: PBMCs or a T cell subset sorted from them (not recorded which). The receptor's source is a man younger than 30 who had mild COVID-19 (a few samples of this study predate the infection). Cell type and time point are not known. The chain combines TRBV9 with TRBJ2-1; perhaps D is TRBD1 or TRBD2 (5 bases each). CDR3 sequence: CASSVGGARQGDEQFF. In DNA form, the CDR3 reads TGTGCCAGCAGCGTAGGGGGAGCCCGACAAGGGGATGAGCAGTTCTTC.